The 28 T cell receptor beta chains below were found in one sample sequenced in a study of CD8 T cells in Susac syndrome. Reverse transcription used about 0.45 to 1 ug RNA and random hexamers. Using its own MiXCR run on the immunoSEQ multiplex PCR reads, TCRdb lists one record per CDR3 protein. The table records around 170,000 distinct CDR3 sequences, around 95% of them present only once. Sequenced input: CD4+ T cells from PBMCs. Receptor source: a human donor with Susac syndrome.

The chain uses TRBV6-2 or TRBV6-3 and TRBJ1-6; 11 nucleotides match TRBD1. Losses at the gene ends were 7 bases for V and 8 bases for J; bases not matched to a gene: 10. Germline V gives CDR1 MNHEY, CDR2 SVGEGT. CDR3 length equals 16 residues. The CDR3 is CASTPAGTGGDSPLHF. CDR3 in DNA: TGTGCCAGCACCCCCGCCGGGACAGGGGGAGATTCACCCCTCCACTTT.

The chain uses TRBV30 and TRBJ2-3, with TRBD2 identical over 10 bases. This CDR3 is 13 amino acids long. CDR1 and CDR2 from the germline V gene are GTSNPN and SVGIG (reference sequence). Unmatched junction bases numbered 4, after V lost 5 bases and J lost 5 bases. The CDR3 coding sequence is TGTGCCTGGGAGCGGGGGGGTATAGATACGCAGTATTTT. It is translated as CAWERGGIDTQYF.

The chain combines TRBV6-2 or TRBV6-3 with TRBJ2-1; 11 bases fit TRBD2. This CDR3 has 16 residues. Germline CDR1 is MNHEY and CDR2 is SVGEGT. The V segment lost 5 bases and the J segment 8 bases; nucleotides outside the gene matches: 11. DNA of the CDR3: TGTGCCAGCAGTACCAGACTAGCGGGGTGGGCTGATGAGCAGTTCTTC. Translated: CASSTRLAGWADEQFF.

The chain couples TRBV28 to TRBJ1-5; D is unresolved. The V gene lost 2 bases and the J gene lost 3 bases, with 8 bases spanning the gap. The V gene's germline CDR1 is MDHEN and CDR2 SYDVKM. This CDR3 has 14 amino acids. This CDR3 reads CASSLIGPNQPQHF. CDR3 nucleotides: TGTGCCAGCAGTTTAATAGGGCCCAATCAGCCCCAGCATTTT. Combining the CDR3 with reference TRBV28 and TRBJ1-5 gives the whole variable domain DVKVTQSSRYLVKRTGEKVFLECVQDMDHENMFWYRQDPGLGLRLIYFSYDVKMKEKGDIPEGYSVSREKKERFSLILESASTNQTSMYLCASSLIGPNQPQHFGDGTRLSIL.

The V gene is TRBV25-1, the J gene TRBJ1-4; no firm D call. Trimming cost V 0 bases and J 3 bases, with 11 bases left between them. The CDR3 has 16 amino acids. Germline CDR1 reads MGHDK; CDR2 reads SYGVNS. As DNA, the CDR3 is TGTGCCAGCAGTGAATATGTCCTGACATCTAATGAAAAACTGTTTTTT. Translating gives CASSEYVLTSNEKLFF.

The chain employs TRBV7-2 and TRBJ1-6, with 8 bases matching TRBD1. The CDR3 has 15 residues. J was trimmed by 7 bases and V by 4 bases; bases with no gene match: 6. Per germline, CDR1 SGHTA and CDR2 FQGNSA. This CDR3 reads CASSSATGENSPLHF. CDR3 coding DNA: TGTGCCAGCAGCTCCGCGACAGGGGAGAATTCACCCCTCCACTTT. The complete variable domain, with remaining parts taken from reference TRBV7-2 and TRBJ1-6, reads GAGVSQSPSNKVTEKGKDVELRCDPISGHTALYWYRQSLGQGLEFLIYFQGNSAPDKSGLPSDRFSAERTGGSVSTLTIQRTQQEDSAVYLCASSSATGENSPLHFGNGTRLTVT.

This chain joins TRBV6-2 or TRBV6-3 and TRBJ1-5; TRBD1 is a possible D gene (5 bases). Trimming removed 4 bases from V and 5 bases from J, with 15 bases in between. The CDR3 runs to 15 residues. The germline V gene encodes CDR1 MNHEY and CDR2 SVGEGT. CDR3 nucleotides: TGTGCCAGCAGTTCCTCCCAGGGATTTTATCAGCCCCAGCATTTT. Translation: CASSSSQGFYQPQHF.

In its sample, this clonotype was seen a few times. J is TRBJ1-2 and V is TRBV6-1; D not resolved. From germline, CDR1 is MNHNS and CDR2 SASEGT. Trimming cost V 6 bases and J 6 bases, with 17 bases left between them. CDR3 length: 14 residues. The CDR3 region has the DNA TGTGCCAGCAGCGCGCCACAAAAACCCCATGGCTACACCTTC. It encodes CASSAPQKPHGYTF.

As DNA, the CDR3 is TGTGCCACCCCGACAGCTGAAGCTTTCTTT. It is translated as CATPTAEAFF. The chain employs TRBV24-1 and TRBJ1-1; tentatively, D is TRBD1 (5 bases). V dropped 9 bases and J dropped 6 bases, with 7 bases sitting between them. Germline loops: CDR1 KGHDR, CDR2 SFDVKD. The CDR3 is 10 amino acids.

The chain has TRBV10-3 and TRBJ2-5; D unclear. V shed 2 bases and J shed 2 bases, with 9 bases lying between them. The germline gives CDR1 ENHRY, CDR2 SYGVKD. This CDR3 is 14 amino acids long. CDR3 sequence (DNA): TGTGCCATCAGTGAGAGTCAGGCGCAAGAGACCCAGTACTTC. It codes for CAISESQAQETQYF.

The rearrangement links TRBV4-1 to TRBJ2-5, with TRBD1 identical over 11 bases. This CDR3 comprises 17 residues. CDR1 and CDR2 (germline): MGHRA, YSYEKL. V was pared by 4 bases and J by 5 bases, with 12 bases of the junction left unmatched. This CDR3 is CASSLIPGQGARETQYF. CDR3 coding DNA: TGCGCCAGCAGCCTTATCCCTGGACAGGGGGCAAGGGAGACCCAGTACTTC.

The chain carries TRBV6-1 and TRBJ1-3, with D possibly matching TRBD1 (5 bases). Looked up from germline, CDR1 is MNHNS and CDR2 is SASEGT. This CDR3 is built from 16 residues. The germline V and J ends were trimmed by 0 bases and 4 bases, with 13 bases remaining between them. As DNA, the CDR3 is TGTGCCAGCAGTGAAGCTATAGGGGCAGGAGGAAACACCATATATTTT. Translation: CASSEAIGAGGNTIYF.

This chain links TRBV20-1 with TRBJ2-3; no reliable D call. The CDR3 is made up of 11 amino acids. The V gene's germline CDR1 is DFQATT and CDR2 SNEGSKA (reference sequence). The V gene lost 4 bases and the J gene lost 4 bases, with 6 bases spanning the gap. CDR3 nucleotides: TGCAGTGCTAACGGAGCAGATACGCAGTATTTT. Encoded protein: CSANGADTQYF.

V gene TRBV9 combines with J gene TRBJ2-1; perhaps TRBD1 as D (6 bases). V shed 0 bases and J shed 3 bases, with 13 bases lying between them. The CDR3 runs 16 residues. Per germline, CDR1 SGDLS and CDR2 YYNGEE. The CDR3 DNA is TGTGCCAGCAGCGTAGTTGTGGACAGCGTCTACAATGAGCAGTTCTTC. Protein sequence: CASSVVVDSVYNEQFF.

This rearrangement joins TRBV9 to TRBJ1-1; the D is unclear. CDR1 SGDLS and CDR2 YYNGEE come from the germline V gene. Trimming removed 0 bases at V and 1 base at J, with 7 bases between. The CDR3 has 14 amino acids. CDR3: CASSVGHKNTEAFF. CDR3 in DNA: TGTGCCAGCAGCGTAGGCCACAAGAACACTGAAGCTTTCTTT.

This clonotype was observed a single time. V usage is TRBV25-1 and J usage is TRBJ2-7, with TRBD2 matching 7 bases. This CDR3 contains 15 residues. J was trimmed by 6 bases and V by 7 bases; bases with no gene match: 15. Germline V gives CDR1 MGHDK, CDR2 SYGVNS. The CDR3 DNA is TGTGCCAGCACCCAAACCGGGACTAACGGCGGCGAGCAGTACTTC. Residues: CASTQTGTNGGEQYF.

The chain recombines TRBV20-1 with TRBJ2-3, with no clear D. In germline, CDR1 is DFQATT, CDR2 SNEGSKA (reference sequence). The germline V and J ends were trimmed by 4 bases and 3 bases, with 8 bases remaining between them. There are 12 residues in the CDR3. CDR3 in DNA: TGCAGTGCTACCGGATGGACAGATACGCAGTATTTT. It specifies CSATGWTDTQYF.

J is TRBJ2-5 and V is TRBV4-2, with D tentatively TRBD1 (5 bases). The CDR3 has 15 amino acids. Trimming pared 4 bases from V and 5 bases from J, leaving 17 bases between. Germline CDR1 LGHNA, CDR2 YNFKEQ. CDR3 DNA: TGTGCCAGCAGCCGGGGCGCAGACTTCGGCGAGACCCAGTACTTC. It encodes CASSRGADFGETQYF.

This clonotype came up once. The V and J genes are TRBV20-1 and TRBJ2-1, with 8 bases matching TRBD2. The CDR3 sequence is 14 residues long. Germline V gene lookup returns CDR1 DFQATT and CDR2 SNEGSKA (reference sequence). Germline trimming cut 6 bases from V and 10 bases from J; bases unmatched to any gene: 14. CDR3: CSAPVERGRGEQFF. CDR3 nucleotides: TGCAGTGCCCCTGTCGAGCGGGGGAGAGGGGAGCAGTTCTTC.

CDR3 protein: CATARDRGRSNEKLFF. The DNA of the CDR3 is TGTGCCACCGCCCGCGACAGGGGGCGATCAAATGAAAAACTGTTTTTT. The rearrangement links TRBV10-3 to TRBJ1-4; 10 nucleotides agree with TRBD1. The CDR3 covers 16 residues. J was trimmed by 5 bases and V by 10 bases; bases with no gene match: 13. Germline V gene lookup returns CDR1 ENHRY and CDR2 SYGVKD.

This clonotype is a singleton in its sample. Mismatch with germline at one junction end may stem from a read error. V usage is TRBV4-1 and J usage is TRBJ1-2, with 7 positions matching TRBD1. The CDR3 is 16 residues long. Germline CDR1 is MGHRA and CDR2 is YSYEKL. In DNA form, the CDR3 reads TGCGCCAACAGCCAAGATCCCGGGGCAGGGGGCTATGGCTACACCTTC. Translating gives CANSQDPGAGGYGYTF.

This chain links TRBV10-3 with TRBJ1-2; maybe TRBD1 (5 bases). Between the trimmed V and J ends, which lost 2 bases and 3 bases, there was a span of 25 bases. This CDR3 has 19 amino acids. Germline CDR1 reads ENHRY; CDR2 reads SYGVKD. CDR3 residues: CAISERGEALRTPDYGYTF. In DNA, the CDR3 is TGTGCCATCAGTGAGAGAGGGGAGGCGTTACGCACCCCCGACTATGGCTACACCTTC.

This CDR3 reads CASSLLDPGELFF. The CDR3 bases are TGTGCCAGCAGCTTACTAGATCCCGGGGAGCTGTTTTTT. This chain joins TRBV5-4 and TRBJ2-2; a weak D match, TRBD2 (5 bases). V was cut by 2 bases and J by 6 bases, with 8 bases left in between. Germline V gives CDR1 SGHNT, CDR2 YYREEE (reference sequence). The CDR3 spans 13 residues.

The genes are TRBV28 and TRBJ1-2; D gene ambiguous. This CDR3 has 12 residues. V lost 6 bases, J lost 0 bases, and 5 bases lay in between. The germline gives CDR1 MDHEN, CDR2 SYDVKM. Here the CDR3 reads CASRPTNYGYTF. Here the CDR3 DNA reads TGTGCCAGCAGACCCACTAACTATGGCTACACCTTC.

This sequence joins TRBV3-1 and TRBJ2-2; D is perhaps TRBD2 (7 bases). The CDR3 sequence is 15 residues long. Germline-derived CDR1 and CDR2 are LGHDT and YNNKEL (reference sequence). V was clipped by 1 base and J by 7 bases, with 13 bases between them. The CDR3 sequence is CASSQASGGSGELFF. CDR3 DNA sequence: TGTGCCAGCAGCCAAGCTTCGGGGGGCAGCGGGGAGCTGTTTTTT.

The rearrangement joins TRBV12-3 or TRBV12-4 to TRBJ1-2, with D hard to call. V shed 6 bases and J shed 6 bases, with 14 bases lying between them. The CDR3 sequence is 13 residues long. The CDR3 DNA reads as TGTGCCAGCAGCCTTGGACGAGGCGATGGCTACACCTTC. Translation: CASSLGRGDGYTF.

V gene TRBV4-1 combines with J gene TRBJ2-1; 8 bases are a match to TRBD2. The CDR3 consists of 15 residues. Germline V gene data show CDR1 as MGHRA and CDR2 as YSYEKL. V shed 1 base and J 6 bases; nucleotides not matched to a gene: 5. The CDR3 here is CASSQAGGMSNEQFF. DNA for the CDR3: TGCGCCAGCAGCCAAGCGGGGGGGATGTCCAATGAGCAGTTCTTC.

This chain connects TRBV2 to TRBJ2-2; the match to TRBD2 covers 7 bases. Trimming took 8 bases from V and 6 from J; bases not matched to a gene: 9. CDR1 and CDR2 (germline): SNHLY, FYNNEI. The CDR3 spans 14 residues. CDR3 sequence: CASGRLAPAGELFF. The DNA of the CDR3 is TGTGCCAGCGGGAGACTAGCTCCTGCCGGGGAGCTGTTTTTT.